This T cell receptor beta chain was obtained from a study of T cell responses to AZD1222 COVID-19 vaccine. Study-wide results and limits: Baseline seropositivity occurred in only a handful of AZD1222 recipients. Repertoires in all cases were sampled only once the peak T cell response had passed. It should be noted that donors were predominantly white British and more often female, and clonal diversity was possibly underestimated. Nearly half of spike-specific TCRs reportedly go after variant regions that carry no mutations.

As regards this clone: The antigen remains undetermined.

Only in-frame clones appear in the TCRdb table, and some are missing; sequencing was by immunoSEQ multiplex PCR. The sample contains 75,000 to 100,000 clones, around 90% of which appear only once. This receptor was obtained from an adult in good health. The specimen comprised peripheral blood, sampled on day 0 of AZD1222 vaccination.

CDR3 DNA sequence: TGTGCCAGCGACCGGGGCTACGAGCAGTACTTC. This gives the protein CASDRGYEQYF. This chain links TRBV6-6 with TRBJ2-7; maybe TRBD2 (5 bases). The V and J ends lost 8 bases and 3 bases respectively, with 8 bases between them. Germline CDR1 is MNHNY and CDR2 is SVGAGI (reference sequence). The CDR3 runs 11 residues.